Below are 25 T cell receptor beta chains sequenced from a single sample in a study of response to subunit inactivated influenza vaccine. TCRdb ran MiXCR on the RT-PCR reads and lists one entry per CDR3 protein. The data show around 760,000 distinct CDR3 sequences, about 14% seen once. Here the sequenced sample was PBMCs from blood, taken roughly 15 days before vaccination. The receptor set was obtained from a man between 50 and 59 years old who received an inactivated influenza vaccine.

V gene TRBV5-1 combines with J gene TRBJ2-7, with 11 nucleotides matching TRBD2. Germline V gene sequence: CDR1 SGHRS, CDR2 YFSETQ. The CDR3 spans 15 residues. V shed 4 bases and J 6 bases; nucleotides not matched to a gene: 9. This CDR3 reads CASSARTSGPGEQYF. The CDR3, as DNA: TGCGCCAGCAGCGCTAGGACTAGCGGGCCCGGCGAGCAGTACTTC.

This chain connects TRBV6-5 to TRBJ2-2, with D possibly TRBD1 on 6 matching bases. The CDR3 contains 16 residues. Germline values: CDR1 MNHEY, CDR2 SVGAGI. Trimming took off 3 bases at V and 3 bases at J, with 14 bases between the two ends. The DNA for the CDR3 is TGTGCCAGCAGTTATTCGCCAGGGGAACACACCGGGGAGCTGTTTTTT. Encoded protein: CASSYSPGEHTGELFF.

The CDR3 here is CASSERGLNTEAFF. The CDR3 DNA reads as TGTGCCAGCAGTGAAAGGGGGTTAAACACTGAAGCTTTCTTT. V is TRBV2 and J is TRBJ1-1; D might be TRBD1 (6 bases). Germline assignment: CDR1 SNHLY and CDR2 FYNNEI. Trimming took off 2 bases at V and 2 bases at J, with 9 bases between the two ends. The length of the CDR3 is 14 residues.

The chain links TRBV2 to TRBJ2-3, with a tentative D call TRBD2 (7 bases). This CDR3 has 13 amino acids. Trimming pared 7 bases from V and 3 bases from J, leaving 11 bases between. Germline V gives CDR1 SNHLY, CDR2 FYNNEI. This CDR3 is CASTGGRTDTQYF. The CDR3, as DNA: TGTGCCAGCACCGGGGGGCGAACAGATACGCAGTATTTT.

Only a few counts were recorded for this clonotype. This chain links TRBV12-3 or TRBV12-4 with TRBJ2-2; D call uncertain. Deletions cut 3 bases from V and 6 bases from J, with 8 bases between. The CDR3 extends over 13 amino acids. The CDR3 reads CASSLIFAGELFF. The CDR3, as DNA: TGTGCCAGCAGTTTGATTTTCGCCGGGGAGCTGTTTTTT.

The chain recombines TRBV20-1 with TRBJ1-2, with TRBD1 matching over 7 bases. This CDR3 spans 13 amino acids. Germline values: CDR1 DFQATT, CDR2 SNEGSKA (reference sequence). The ends lost 6 bases at V and 6 bases at J; junction bases unmatched: 10. The CDR3 DNA is TGCAGTGCAAAACCCGGGACAGACGATGGCTACACCTTC. Its protein product is CSAKPGTDDGYTF.

The V gene is TRBV20-1, the J gene TRBJ2-2; a weak D match, TRBD1 (5 bases). Trimming removed 0 bases from V and 7 bases from J, with 15 bases in between. Germline-derived CDR1 and CDR2 are DFQATT and SNEGSKA (reference sequence). This CDR3 spans 15 amino acids. In nucleotides, the CDR3 is TGCAGTGCTAGAGACCCTGGACAAGGGGACGGGGAGCTGTTTTTT. Its translation: CSARDPGQGDGELFF.

This chain joins TRBV25-1 and TRBJ2-2; D might be TRBD1 (5 bases). With 5 bases removed from V and 5 bases from J, the gap between germline ends came to 12 bases. The CDR3 sequence is 14 residues long. The germline V gene encodes CDR1 MGHDK and CDR2 SYGVNS. This CDR3 reads CASSPRDGTGELFF. In DNA form, the CDR3 reads TGTGCCAGCAGTCCCAGGGATGGAACCGGGGAGCTGTTTTTT.

The chain links TRBV20-1 to TRBJ2-7; no clear D. The CDR3 consists of 15 residues. Germline assignment: CDR1 DFQATT and CDR2 SNEGSKA (reference sequence). Trimming cost V 0 bases and J 5 bases, with 17 bases left between them. CDR3 loop: CSARDSSVLNDEQYF. CDR3 DNA sequence: TGCAGTGCTAGAGATAGTTCGGTACTTAACGACGAGCAGTACTTC.

This clonotype was recorded a few times. V usage is TRBV6-1 and J usage is TRBJ2-1; the D is unclear. CDR3 length equals 12 residues. V lost 3 bases and J 14 bases, leaving 14 bases between the germline ends. Germline V lookup: CDR1 MNHNS, CDR2 SASEGT. CDR3 bases: TGTGCCAGCAGTGACCAACTGGCGCCCGAGTTCTTC. Amino acids: CASSDQLAPEFF.

About this clonotype itself: Compared with germline, one end of the junction differs, possibly owing to a read error. The chain has TRBV20-1 and TRBJ2-7; D is possibly TRBD1 (5 bases). The CDR3 loop spans 11 amino acids. Germline V gene sequence: CDR1 DFQATT, CDR2 SNEGSKA (reference sequence). The CDR3 spells CSARTDTSHLF. Written as DNA, the CDR3 is TGCAGTGCTAGAACGGACACTTCTCATCTCTTC.

This sequence joins TRBV7-9 and TRBJ2-5; D is tentatively TRBD1 or TRBD2 (5 bases each). This CDR3 region has 16 residues. Deletions cut 5 bases from V and 1 base from J, with 17 bases between. Per germline, CDR1 SEHNR and CDR2 FQNEAQ (reference sequence). CDR3 nucleotide sequence: TGTGCCAGCAGCCCCGGGGCGGGTCCCCTCCAAGAGACCCAGTACTTC. This translates into CASSPGAGPLQETQYF.

A few counts support this clonotype. The chain links TRBV6-1 to TRBJ1-2, with 10 positions matching TRBD1. Germline V gives CDR1 MNHNS, CDR2 SASEGT. V gave up 3 bases and J gave up 2 bases; unmatched junction bases: 3. This CDR3 is 15 amino acids long. The CDR3 region has the DNA TGTGCCAGCAGTGATCCGGGACAGGGGAACTATGGCTACACCTTC. Its translation: CASSDPGQGNYGYTF.

The V call is TRBV29-1, the J call TRBJ2-3; 8 bases align to TRBD2. Trimming took 4 bases from V and 2 from J; bases not matched to a gene: 5. This CDR3 has 14 amino acids. CDR1 and CDR2 from the germline V gene are SQVTM and ANQGSEA. The CDR3 DNA is TGCAGCGTTGTTGCGGGGGGATCCACAGATACGCAGTATTTT. It specifies CSVVAGGSTDTQYF.

The sample holds a few counts of this clonotype. The rearrangement links TRBV10-3 to TRBJ1-6; a possible D gene is TRBD1 (5 bases). The CDR3 covers 13 residues. The V gene lost 0 bases and the J gene lost 14 bases, with 11 bases spanning the gap. Germline V lookup: CDR1 ENHRY, CDR2 SYGVKD. CDR3 loop: CAISESWGPTLHF. The CDR3 coding sequence is TGTGCCATCAGTGAGTCTTGGGGCCCTACCCTCCACTTT.

The genes are TRBV12-3 or TRBV12-4 and TRBJ1-2; the D gene is possibly TRBD1 (6 bases). The CDR3 extends over 14 amino acids. V shed 6 bases and J shed 5 bases, with 16 bases lying between them. The CDR3 region is CASRSGARDYGYTF. CDR3 DNA sequence: TGTGCCAGCAGATCAGGGGCTCGGGATTATGGCTACACCTTC.

CDR3 residues: CSGRTGPSSYEQYF. CDR3 DNA: TGCAGTGGACGAACAGGGCCGAGCTCCTACGAGCAGTACTTC. This rearrangement joins TRBV20-1 to TRBJ2-7; weak D call: TRBD1 (6 bases). CDR1 DFQATT and CDR2 SNEGSKA come from the germline V gene (reference sequence). This CDR3 comprises 14 residues. V lost 7 bases and J 0 bases, leaving 16 bases between the germline ends.

This chain joins TRBV4-2 and TRBJ1-5, with TRBD1 as a possible D gene (6 bases). CDR3 length: 15 amino acids. Germline CDR1 reads LGHNA; CDR2 reads YNFKEQ. V shed 4 bases and J shed 2 bases, with 12 bases lying between them. The CDR3 coding sequence is TGTGCCAGCAGCCCCATTGGGGGCGGCAATCAGCCCCAGCATTTT. It codes for CASSPIGGGNQPQHF.

The J gene is TRBJ2-4, the V gene TRBV28; 7 bases align to TRBD1. This CDR3 comprises 13 residues. Germline assignment: CDR1 MDHEN and CDR2 SYDVKM. V gave up 5 bases and J gave up 13 bases; unmatched junction bases: 11. As DNA, the CDR3 is TGTGCCAGCAGTCCTATGGGACAGTCTCTCCAGTACTTC. Amino acid sequence: CASSPMGQSLQYF.

The chain carries TRBV28 and TRBJ2-1; no reliable D call. V was trimmed by 8 bases and J by 7 bases, leaving 9 bases between them. Per the germline V gene, CDR1 is MDHEN and CDR2 is SYDVKM. This CDR3 spans 11 amino acids. Here the CDR3 reads CASGAMNEQFF. CDR3 nucleotides: TGTGCCAGCGGAGCAATGAATGAGCAGTTCTTC.

This chain links TRBV4-3 with TRBJ2-1, with D possibly matching TRBD2 (6 bases). V gave up 3 bases and J gave up 4 bases, with 16 bases separating them. This CDR3 has 16 residues. Germline lookup yields CDR1 LGHNA and CDR2 YSLEER. CDR3 sequence (DNA): TGCGCCAGCAGCCAGGAGGGAGTAACTTCATACAATGAGCAGTTCTTC. It is translated as CASSQEGVTSYNEQFF.

This clonotype was detected a few times. The chain employs TRBV4-2 and TRBJ2-7, with TRBD2 matching 9 bases. The CDR3 spans 15 residues. The V gene end was trimmed by 1 base and the J gene end by 4 bases; junction bases not matched to a gene: 5. Germline V lookup: CDR1 LGHNA, CDR2 YNFKEQ. The CDR3 DNA reads TGTGCCAGCAGCCAAGGAGGCGGGGGGGCGTACGAGCAGTACTTC. This sequence encodes CASSQGGGGAYEQYF.

The rearrangement links TRBV5-1 to TRBJ1-6; the D is unclear. The CDR3 covers 13 residues. Germline V gives CDR1 SGHRS, CDR2 YFSETQ. V dropped 4 bases and J dropped 8 bases, with 10 bases sitting between them. The CDR3 loop is CASSLDGYSPLHF. DNA for the CDR3: TGCGCCAGCAGCCTGGACGGGTATTCACCCCTCCACTTT. Looking up the rest from reference TRBV5-1 and TRBJ1-6 gives the full variable domain: KAGVTQTPRYLIKTRGQQVTLSCSPISGHRSVSWYQQTPGQGLQFLFEYFSETQRNKGNFPGRFSGRQFSNSRSEMNVSTLELGDSALYLCASSLDGYSPLHFGNGTRLTVT.

The chain has TRBV18 and TRBJ2-5, with D possibly being TRBD1 (6 bases). V dropped 2 bases and J dropped 1 base, with 11 bases sitting between them. Germline V gives CDR1 KGHSH, CDR2 LQKENI. CDR3 length equals 15 residues. CDR3 in amino acids: CASSPRGGPQETQYF. The CDR3 region has the DNA TGTGCCAGCTCACCAAGAGGGGGACCCCAAGAGACCCAGTACTTC.

The rearrangement links TRBV12-3 or TRBV12-4 to TRBJ2-7, with D perhaps given as TRBD1 or TRBD2 (5 bases each). The germline V and J ends were trimmed by 6 bases and 2 bases, with 17 bases remaining between them. The CDR3 extends over 15 amino acids. Here the CDR3 reads CASRHRDGKTYEQYF. The CDR3 DNA sequence: TGTGCCAGCAGACACCGGGACGGAAAAACCTACGAGCAGTACTTC.